This passage covers 15 T cell receptor beta chains from one sample sequenced in a study of control samples from healthy donors and cancer patients. Method: immunoSEQ multiplex PCR; TCRdb's copy keeps in-frame clones and lacks some. The sample has under 300,000 clones, almost 85% seen once. The specimen sequenced was PBMCs. These receptors were collected from a woman in her sixties or seventies with lung cancer.

The chain couples TRBV7-3 to TRBJ1-1; 8 nucleotides line up with TRBD1. CDR1 and CDR2 from the germline V gene are SGHTA and FQGTGA. The CDR3 is 11 amino acids. The trim removed 4 bases at V and 10 bases at J, leaving 2 bases unmatched. CDR3 coding DNA: TGTGCCAGCAGCTCCACAGGGGGAGCTTTCTTT. Its translation: CASSSTGGAFF. The whole variable domain, remainder taken from reference TRBV7-3 and TRBJ1-1, is GAGVSQTPSNKVTEKGKYVELRCDPISGHTALYWYRQSLGQGPEFLIYFQGTGAADDSGLPNDRFFAVRPEGSVSTLKIQRTERGDSAVYLCASSSTGGAFFGQGTRLTVV.

The chain has TRBV3-1 (or the pseudogene TRBV3-2) and TRBJ2-7, with D maybe TRBD2 (7 bases). Trimming shortened V by 4 bases and J by 7 bases, and 17 bases separated the two germline ends. Germline V gene data show CDR1 as LGHDT and CDR2 as YNNKEL (reference sequence). The CDR3 totals 14 residues. The CDR3 sequence is CASSPSTGGREQYF. Written as DNA, the CDR3 is TGTGCCAGCAGCCCTTCTACGGGGGGCCGTGAGCAGTACTTC.

The V gene is TRBV28, the J gene TRBJ1-1; 9 nucleotides line up with TRBD1. CDR3 length: 14 amino acids. The germline V gene has CDR1 MDHEN and CDR2 SYDVKM. The V segment lost 4 bases and the J segment 1 base; nucleotides outside the gene matches: 1. The CDR3 reads CASSSTGGNTEAFF. In DNA, the CDR3 is TGTGCCAGCAGTTCGACAGGGGGGAACACTGAAGCTTTCTTT.

The J gene is TRBJ1-1, the V gene TRBV19; tentatively, D is TRBD1 (5 bases). V was pared by 6 bases and J by 9 bases, with 11 bases between. The germline V gene encodes CDR1 LNHDA and CDR2 SQIVND (reference sequence). This CDR3 is built from 11 residues. CDR3 region: CASRTTAQAFF. The DNA of the CDR3 is TGTGCCAGTAGGACGACAGCACAAGCTTTCTTT.

Concerning this clone: The same CDR3 is also encoded by other DNA sequences in this sample. The rearrangement links TRBV7-9 to TRBJ1-6; D call uncertain. Germline V gene sequence: CDR1 SEHNR, CDR2 FQNEAQ (reference sequence). Between the trimmed V and J ends, which lost 3 bases and 0 bases, there was a span of 6 bases. The CDR3 sequence is 15 residues long. The CDR3 is CASSLGSSYNSPLHF. In DNA form, the CDR3 reads TGTGCCAGCAGCTTGGGAAGCTCCTATAATTCACCCCTCCACTTT.

The chain uses TRBV12-5 and TRBJ1-2; the D gene is possibly TRBD1 (6 bases). Germline-derived CDR1 and CDR2 are LGHNT and FRNRAP. Trimming took 7 bases from V and 1 from J, leaving 10 bases between them. This CDR3 contains 13 residues. CDR3 residues: CASVPDSNYGYTF. DNA for the CDR3: TGTGCTAGTGTCCCGGACAGTAACTATGGCTACACCTTC.

This rearrangement joins TRBV28 to TRBJ2-1; 10 nucleotides agree with TRBD1. Germline V CDR1 and CDR2: MDHEN, SYDVKM. V gave up 7 bases and J gave up 8 bases; unmatched junction bases: 11. The CDR3 is 15 amino acids. The CDR3 region has the DNA TGTGCCAGCAAAACGTCCGGGACAGGGGCCCATGAGCAGTTCTTC. This sequence encodes CASKTSGTGAHEQFF.

This chain joins TRBV3-1 (or the pseudogene TRBV3-2) and TRBJ2-1; no clear D gene. The CDR3 contains 13 residues. V lost 0 bases and J 11 bases, leaving 11 bases between the germline ends. In germline, CDR1 is LGHDT, CDR2 YNNKEL (reference sequence). The CDR3 region is CASSQDLVGKQFF. The DNA of the CDR3 is TGTGCCAGCAGCCAAGATCTCGTGGGGAAGCAGTTCTTC.

The V gene is TRBV3-1 (or the pseudogene TRBV3-2), the J gene TRBJ1-3; D call uncertain. This CDR3 spans 13 amino acids. Trimming shortened V by 0 bases and J by 8 bases, and 8 bases separated the two germline ends. CDR1 and CDR2 (germline): LGHDT, YNNKEL (reference sequence). CDR3 sequence: CASSQDPRDTIYF. The CDR3 nucleotides are TGTGCCAGCAGCCAAGATCCGCGAGACACCATATATTTT.

A few counts support this clone. The chain is built from TRBV6-1 and TRBJ1-5; D call uncertain. CDR3 length: 15 residues. Trimming took off 2 bases at V and 8 bases at J, with 16 bases between the two ends. The germline CDR1 and CDR2 sequences are MNHNS and SASEGT. The CDR3, as DNA: TGTGCCAGCAGTGAAAGTCTGATGATGGGAGAGCCCCAGCATTTT. Translating it yields CASSESLMMGEPQHF.

The chain combines TRBV10-3 with TRBJ2-5; a possible D gene is TRBD1 (5 bases). The CDR3 runs 13 residues. Germline V lookup: CDR1 ENHRY, CDR2 SYGVKD. The V and J ends lost 3 bases and 5 bases respectively, with 10 bases between them. For the CDR3, the DNA is TGTGCCATCAGTGAAAGGGGTCGGGAGACCCAGTACTTC. It codes for CAISERGRETQYF.

The rearrangement uses TRBV5-1 and TRBJ2-3, with TRBD2 identical over 10 bases. This CDR3 region has 17 residues. Germline V gene sequence: CDR1 SGHRS, CDR2 YFSETQ. Trimming cost V 4 bases and J 4 bases; bases outside gene matches: 12. CDR3 nucleotides: TGCGCCAGCAGCGTTTACGGCCTAGCGGGAGTACCAGATACGCAGTATTTT. This codes for CASSVYGLAGVPDTQYF.

The rearrangement uses TRBV9 and TRBJ2-5, with D unresolved. Germline CDR1 is SGDLS and CDR2 is YYNGEE. The CDR3 spans 14 residues. Trimming left V 3 bases short and J 1 base short, with 10 bases between. The DNA of the CDR3 is TGTGCCAGCAGCGGTGGGCCGATCCAAGAGACCCAGTACTTC. This encodes CASSGGPIQETQYF. The full variable domain, rest sourced from reference TRBV9 and TRBJ2-5, is DSGVTQTPKHLITATGQRVTLRCSPRSGDLSVYWYQQSLDQGLQFLIQYYNGEERAKGNILERFSAQQFPDLHSELNLSSLELGDSALYFCASSGGPIQETQYFGPGTRLLVL.

The chain carries TRBV3-1 (or the pseudogene TRBV3-2) and TRBJ2-1; a weak D match, TRBD2 (6 bases). CDR1 is LGHDT, CDR2 YNNKEL, per germline (reference sequence). CDR3 length: 15 residues. Trimming removed 1 base from V and 9 bases from J, with 16 bases in between. The CDR3 nucleotides are TGTGCCAGCAGCCAAGGATGGGGGGTCGGTGGTGAGCAGTTCTTC. This translates into CASSQGWGVGGEQFF.

V is TRBV12-3 or TRBV12-4 and J is TRBJ1-2; D is ambiguous. Trimming stripped 1 base from V and 8 bases from J, with 11 bases between. This CDR3 spans 13 amino acids. The CDR3 DNA sequence: TGTGCCAGCAGTTTAGTCAAGTCGAGCGGCTACACCTTC. Translated, it gives CASSLVKSSGYTF.